These 5 T cell receptor beta chains were all obtained from the same sample, sequenced in a study of T-cell reconstitution after alpha-beta-depleted transplantation in children. Unique molecular identifiers were used in preparing the TCRbeta library. Using its own MiXCR run on the PCR reads, TCRdb lists one record per CDR3 protein. The sample yields around 420,000 distinct CDR3 sequences, around 15% seen once. The sequenced sample was PBMCs, mostly from graft donor cells, obtained 360 days after TCRalphabeta/CD19-depleted stem cell transplant. The receptors were sampled from a boy under three years old who had a stem cell transplant for Wiskott-Aldrich syndrome, so the T cells may come from the graft donor.

The chain is built from TRBV10-3 and TRBJ2-7; D remains unclear. Germline-derived CDR1 and CDR2 are ENHRY and SYGVKD. The V gene lost 0 bases and the J gene lost 7 bases, with 13 bases spanning the gap. This CDR3 region has 14 residues. The CDR3 nucleotides are TGTGCCATCAGTGAGTCCACTACCCTCCAGGAGCAGTACTTC. Encoded protein: CAISESTTLQEQYF.

For the CDR3, the DNA is TGCAGTGTCTTCGGCGGGAGGTACTACGAGCAGTACTTC. It yields the protein CSVFGGRYYEQYF. The V and J genes are TRBV20-1 and TRBJ2-7, with 8 bases that match TRBD2. The length of the CDR3 is 13 residues. J gave up 3 bases and V 7 bases, and 8 bases lay outside the gene matches. Germline V gene data show CDR1 as DFQATT and CDR2 as SNEGSKA (reference sequence).

This clonotype was observed a few times. The chain carries TRBV12-3 or TRBV12-4 and TRBJ2-2; no definite D call. This CDR3 comprises 16 residues. Trimming stripped 6 bases from V and 0 bases from J, with 14 bases between. CDR3 loop: CASSLGEQTNTGELFF. In nucleotides, the CDR3 is TGTGCCAGCAGCCTTGGTGAACAGACGAACACCGGGGAGCTGTTTTTT.

This clonotype is categorized as medium-sized (0.01 to 0.1%). The gene calls are TRBV6-2 or TRBV6-3 and TRBJ1-4; no firm D call. The germline V gene encodes CDR1 MNHEY and CDR2 SVGEGT. Trimming took 2 bases from V and 4 from J, leaving 14 bases between them. The CDR3 extends over 16 amino acids. The CDR3 bases are TGTGCCAGCAGTTACGACCCCAACTCGGATAATGAAAAACTGTTTTTT. This gives the protein CASSYDPNSDNEKLFF.

DNA for the CDR3: TGTGCCAGCAGTTTGTCCTCAGAAACCTACGAGCAGTACTTC. As protein: CASSLSSETYEQYF. This chain uses TRBV12-3 or TRBV12-4 with TRBJ2-7, with D unclear. This CDR3 is built from 14 residues. V was clipped by 3 bases and J by 2 bases, with 11 bases between them.